This TCR beta chain stems from a study of blood T cell repertoires in COVID-19. Clones were sequenced by immunoSEQ multiplex PCR, and TCRdb holds only the in-frame ones, with some missing. This repertoire shows around 15,000 clones, 70% to 90% found once; its top ten account for about a tenth. From germline, CDR1 is SGDLS and CDR2 YYNGEE. The CDR3 has 17 residues. V dropped 3 bases and J dropped 1; count of bases not matched to a gene: 9. The TCR comes from a man older than 75 with acute or convalescent COVID-19. The specimen sequenced was peripheral blood. The chain is built from TRBV9 and TRBJ2-2; 7 positions match TRBD2. The CDR3 coding sequence is TGTGCCAGCAGCGCACCTAGCGGCTCTGGGAACACCGGGGAGCTGTTTTTT. Translation gives CASSAPSGSGNTGELFF.